These T cell receptor beta chains were read from a single sample in a study of T-cell reconstitution after alpha-beta-depleted transplantation in children. TCRdb reanalysed the PCR reads using MiXCR and keeps one entry per CDR3 protein. This sample has about 210,000 distinct CDR3 sequences, with 17% found just once. The source was PBMCs, mostly from graft donor cells, collected 360 days after TCRalphabeta/CD19-depleted stem cell transplant. The receptor set was obtained from a male patient between 2 and 9 years old who had a stem cell transplant for acute lymphoblastic leukemia, so the T cells may come from the graft donor. The CDR3 runs from the conserved cysteine through the conserved F or W. The D gene is left open where the match is weak. A clone size is listed for some rows: how often the clone was seen (once, few, many), or a class if it is expanded.

j_gene,d_gene,v_gene,abundance,CDR3nt,CDR3aa
TRBJ2-1,TRBD1,TRBV4-2,.,TGTGCCAGCAGCCCCCGCCCAAGACAGGGCTTCAACCCCTCCTACAATGAGCAGTTCTTC,CASSPRPRQGFNPSYNEQFF
TRBJ2-1,.,TRBV6-2/TRBV6-3,.,TGTGCCAGTAGAGGGGGGGAGGGCTCCTACAATGAGCAGTTCTTC,CASRGGEGSYNEQFF
TRBJ1-4,.,TRBV5-6,.,TGTGCCAGCAGCTCTTCTCCCGGGACCCTCCTAGCTAATGAAAAACTGTTTTTT,CASSSSPGTLLANEKLFF
TRBJ1-1,.,TRBV18,.,TGTGCCAGCTCACCAGGACCTTCAATAGAGGCTTTCTTT,CASSPGPSIEAFF
TRBJ1-2,.,TRBV20-1,few,TGCAGTGCTAGCGATACGACTGAAGGAGGCTACACCTTC,CSASDTTEGGYTF
TRBJ2-1,.,TRBV4-1,few,TGCGCCAGCAGCCAGGCGGATCTTATCGGTTCCAATGAGCAGTTCTTC,CASSQADLIGSNEQFF
TRBJ2-7,TRBD1,TRBV11-3,.,TGTGCCAGCAGCGCCCACAGGGGTGCCTACGAGCAGTACTTC,CASSAHRGAYEQYF
TRBJ2-3,TRBD2,TRBV4-1,.,TGCGCCAGCAGCCGGCCCCGGGGAGCGGGGGCCTTCACAGATACGCAGTATTTT,CASSRPRGAGAFTDTQYF
TRBJ2-3,.,TRBV11-2,few,TGTGCCAGCAGCTCTTACGGTGCCACAGATACGCAGTATTTT,CASSSYGATDTQYF
TRBJ2-3,TRBD2,TRBV3-1,few,TGTGCCAGCAGCCTAGGGGGGACTAGGCGATACACAGATACGCAGTATTTT,CASSLGGTRRYTDTQYF
TRBJ2-7,TRBD2,TRBV10-3,.,TGTGCCACCGGACTAGCGGGGGGGGAGCAGTACTTC,CATGLAGGEQYF
TRBJ2-1,.,TRBV7-2,few,TGTGCCAGCAATACTCAGGTTTCCAATGAGCAGTTCTTC,CASNTQVSNEQFF
TRBJ2-3,.,TRBV29-1,.,TGCAGCACCCACCCCAGCCAGGACCCGTACTCCACAGATACGCAGTATTTT,CSTHPSQDPYSTDTQYF
TRBJ1-1,.,TRBV10-3,few,TGTGCCAGCGGACAGTTGAACACTGAAGCTTTCTTT,CASGQLNTEAFF
TRBJ1-1,.,TRBV5-1,few,TGCGCCAGCCGAACCGGCAGGGACACTGAAGCTTTCTTT,CASRTGRDTEAFF
TRBJ2-5,TRBD1,TRBV29-1,few,TGCAGCGCCCGTGGGACAGGGGTAGAGACCCAGTACTTC,CSARGTGVETQYF
TRBJ1-5,.,TRBV6-2/TRBV6-3,.,TGTGCCAGCAGCGCCGGGGAGCCCCAGCATTTT,CASSAGEPQHF
TRBJ2-5,TRBD1,TRBV20-1,.,TGCAGTGCTCACCGGGACAGACAAGAGACCCAGTACTTC,CSAHRDRQETQYF
TRBJ2-7,.,TRBV7-9,few,TGTGCCAGCAGCCCCCGGGAAGGCTCCTTCCTCTACGAGCAGTACTTC,CASSPREGSFLYEQYF
TRBJ2-7,TRBD1,TRBV11-2,.,TGTGCCAGCAGCTTACAGGGGGCGCAAAGATACGAGCAGTACTTC,CASSLQGAQRYEQYF
TRBJ1-1,.,TRBV4-3,few,TGCGCCAGCAGCCAAAGCACGATAGGGAGGGATACTGAAGCTTTCTTT,CASSQSTIGRDTEAFF
TRBJ2-3,.,TRBV7-9,.,TGTGCCAGCAGCCAGAGGGGGGGTCTTAGCACAGATACGCAGTATTTT,CASSQRGGLSTDTQYF
TRBJ2-7,.,TRBV29-1,.,TGCAGCGTTGAAGATGGTCCCACCTACGAGCAGTACTTC,CSVEDGPTYEQYF
TRBJ1-1,TRBD1,TRBV3-1,.,TGTGCCAGCAGCCAAGGGGCAGGGGGCAACACTGAAGCTTTCTTT,CASSQGAGGNTEAFF
TRBJ2-1,TRBD2,TRBV29-1,few,TGCAGCGTTGCGGGGGGTAACTCCTACAATGAGCAGTTCTTC,CSVAGGNSYNEQFF
TRBJ2-2,.,TRBV5-1,.,TGCGCCAGCAGCCCCGAATCGTTGACTGCGCGGGAGAACACCGGGGAGCTGTTTTTT,CASSPESLTARENTGELFF
TRBJ1-2,.,TRBV5-1,many,TGCGCCAGCAGCTTGGCCGGGGAACGTGGCTACACCTTC,CASSLAGERGYTF
TRBJ2-1,.,TRBV2,few,TGTGCCAGCTCCTGGACAGCCTCCTACAATGAGCAGTTCTTC,CASSWTASYNEQFF
TRBJ2-2,.,TRBV4-2,.,TGTGCCAGCAGCCAACCAGATAACACCGGGGAGCTGTTTTTT,CASSQPDNTGELFF
TRBJ2-1,TRBD2,TRBV10-2,.,TGCGCCAGCTGGGGAGCTAGCGGGACCAATGAGCAGTTCTTC,CASWGASGTNEQFF
TRBJ2-5,TRBD2,TRBV30,.,TGTGCCTGGTCACTAGCGCTCCAAGAGACCCAGTACTTC,CAWSLALQETQYF
TRBJ2-2,TRBD2,TRBV27,few,TGTGCCAGCAGTTTATCGCGGGGGGTTGGCACCGGGGAGCTGTTTTTT,CASSLSRGVGTGELFF
TRBJ2-5,TRBD2,TRBV11-2,.,TGTGCCAGCAGCTTACGGTCGCTAGCGGAAGAGACCCAGTACTTC,CASSLRSLAEETQYF
TRBJ2-7,TRBD2,TRBV5-1,.,TGCGCCAGCAGCGTCCAGGGGACCGGGACTAGCTACGAGCAGTACTTC,CASSVQGTGTSYEQYF
TRBJ1-1,TRBD1,TRBV28,few,TGTGCCAGCAGTCCAGGACAGGGTGAAAACACTGAAGCTTTCTTT,CASSPGQGENTEAFF
TRBJ1-1,.,TRBV12-3/TRBV12-4,.,TGTGCCAGCGGTCGGCCCGGGACACGGGACCGGGGCACTGAAGCTTTCTTT,CASGRPGTRDRGTEAFF
TRBJ1-1,.,TRBV12-3/TRBV12-4,many,TGTGCCAGCAGCTTTGGACTTAACACTGAAGCTTTCTTT,CASSFGLNTEAFF
TRBJ1-1,.,TRBV3-1,.,TGTGCCAGCAGCCAAGCCAAGACGGGACGTATAATGAACACTGAAGCTTTCTTT,CASSQAKTGRIMNTEAFF
TRBJ1-1,.,TRBV28,few,TGTGCCAGCAGTCCAGGGACTTCGAACACTGAAGCTTTCTTT,CASSPGTSNTEAFF
TRBJ2-7,.,TRBV11-2,few,TGTGCCAGCAGCTTAAGTTCGCCAGGGCCCTACGAGCAGTACTTC,CASSLSSPGPYEQYF
TRBJ2-1,TRBD2,TRBV6-2/TRBV6-3,.,TGTGCCAGCGGACTCTTAGCGGGACTCTACAATGAGCAGTTCTTC,CASGLLAGLYNEQFF
TRBJ2-6,TRBD1,TRBV4-2,.,TGTGCCAGCAGCCAGACAGGGTCTGGGGCCAACGTCCTGACTTTC,CASSQTGSGANVLTF
TRBJ1-2,TRBD1,TRBV5-1,many,TGCGCCAGCAGCAATTCGGACAGGCTCCTTAACTATGGCTACACCTTC,CASSNSDRLLNYGYTF
TRBJ2-7,.,TRBV6-1,.,TGTGCCAGCAGTGAGACTAGAACCTACGAGCAGTACTTC,CASSETRTYEQYF
TRBJ2-5,.,TRBV9,few,TGTGCCAGCAGTGTGTTCCAGGGGAACCAAGAGACCCAGTACTTC,CASSVFQGNQETQYF
TRBJ2-3,.,TRBV2,.,TGTGCCAGCCGGACTACCTCTAGCACAGATACGCAGTATTTT,CASRTTSSTDTQYF
TRBJ1-2,TRBD1,TRBV7-9,few,TGTGCCAGCAGCCACCCAGGACAGGAGTATGGCTACACCTTC,CASSHPGQEYGYTF
TRBJ1-1,TRBD1,TRBV6-5,.,TGTGCCAGCAGTTGGGGACAGAGGAACACTGAAGCTTTCTTT,CASSWGQRNTEAFF
TRBJ1-3,.,TRBV6-5,.,TGTGCCAGCAGTTCAGGGGCCGGCCCTGGAAACACCATATATTTT,CASSSGAGPGNTIYF
TRBJ2-5,TRBD2,TRBV5-1,.,TGCGCCAGCAGCTTGGCCCCTCGACTAGCGGGGGGTCGAGAGACCCAGTACTTC,CASSLAPRLAGGRETQYF
TRBJ2-2,.,TRBV29-1,few,TGCAGCGTACGCCGGGACACCTTCAACACCGGGGAGCTGTTTTTT,CSVRRDTFNTGELFF
TRBJ1-4,.,TRBV2,.,TGTGCCAGCAGTGTTTATGTGGTTGGTGAGGAAAAAATTTTT,CASSVYVVGEEKIF
TRBJ2-4,.,TRBV11-1,.,TGTGCCAGCACCCTGGCCCTTCCGGGTGTTGACGCCAAAAACATTCAGTACTTC,CASTLALPGVDAKNIQYF
TRBJ2-5,.,TRBV25-1,few,TGTGCCAGCAGTGCTCGAAGGACGCCCGCCGGAGAGACCCAGTACTTC,CASSARRTPAGETQYF
TRBJ2-1,.,TRBV25-1,.,TGTGCCAGCAGTGAACTAGCCGGACTCCTCTACAATGAGCAGTTCTTC,CASSELAGLLYNEQFF
TRBJ2-6,.,TRBV29-1,.,TGCAGCGTTGAAGTTAGGGCAGGGAGGTCTGGGGCCAACGTCCTGACTTTC,CSVEVRAGRSGANVLTF